These T cell receptor beta chains were read from a single sample in a study of blood T cell repertoires in COVID-19. Clones were sequenced by immunoSEQ multiplex PCR, and TCRdb holds only the in-frame ones, with some missing. The table shows approximately 330,000 clones, with 87% occurring only once. Sequenced material: peripheral blood. The receptors shown here come from a man aged 25 to 45 with COVID-19, enrolled during active disease. CDR3s include the opening cysteine and the closing phenylalanine or tryptophan. The D gene is left open where the match is weak. A clone size is listed for some rows: how often the clone was seen (once, few, many), or a class if it is expanded.

clone size: NA
J gene: TRBJ2-3
D gene: TRBD2
CDR3 length: 16
V gene: TRBV19
CDR3 protein: CASTLGGGRAGDTQYF
CDR3 DNA: TGTGCCAGTACCCTCGGTGGCGGGAGGGCCGGCGATACGCAGTATTTT

clone size: once
J gene: TRBJ1-4
D gene: NA
CDR3 length: 13
V gene: TRBV7-9
CDR3 protein: CASSFQTREKLFF
CDR3 DNA: TGTGCCAGCAGCTTTCAGACTAGGGAAAAACTGTTTTTT

clone size: NA
J gene: TRBJ1-1
D gene: NA
CDR3 length: 13
V gene: TRBV12-3/TRBV12-4
CDR3 protein: CASSLTANTEAFF
CDR3 DNA: TGTGCCAGCAGTTTAACAGCGAACACTGAAGCTTTCTTT

clone size: NA
J gene: TRBJ2-7
D gene: NA
CDR3 length: 13
V gene: TRBV4-1
CDR3 protein: CASSSAGGYEQYF
CDR3 DNA: TGCGCCAGCAGCTCTGCTGGAGGGTACGAGCAGTACTTC

clone size: NA
J gene: TRBJ2-2
D gene: TRBD2
CDR3 length: 15
V gene: TRBV30
CDR3 protein: CAWSRGRVATGELFF
CDR3 DNA: TGTGCCTGGAGTCGAGGGAGGGTGGCCACCGGGGAGCTGTTTTTT

clone size: NA
J gene: TRBJ2-7
D gene: NA
CDR3 length: 15
V gene: TRBV11-1
CDR3 protein: CASSLRGLGSYEQYF
CDR3 DNA: TGTGCCAGCAGCTTAAGGGGGTTGGGCTCCTACGAGCAGTACTTC

clone size: NA
J gene: TRBJ1-1
D gene: TRBD1
CDR3 length: 14
V gene: TRBV11-2
CDR3 protein: CASSFDRGRTEAFF
CDR3 DNA: TGTGCCAGCAGCTTTGACAGGGGGCGTACTGAAGCTTTCTTT

clone size: NA
J gene: TRBJ2-3
D gene: TRBD2
CDR3 length: 18
V gene: TRBV11-2
CDR3 protein: CASSLLRASGGTTDTQYF
CDR3 DNA: TGTGCCAGCAGCTTACTCCGGGCTAGCGGGGGGACCACAGATACGCAGTATTTT

clone size: NA
J gene: TRBJ1-1
D gene: NA
CDR3 length: 16
V gene: TRBV28
CDR3 protein: CASSLEMGGPNTEAFF
CDR3 DNA: TGTGCCAGCAGTTTAGAAATGGGGGGGCCGAACACTGAAGCTTTCTTT

clone size: once
J gene: TRBJ1-2
D gene: TRBD1
CDR3 length: 17
V gene: TRBV6-2/TRBV6-3
CDR3 protein: CASSYSTGLRINYGYTF
CDR3 DNA: TGTGCCAGCAGTTACTCGACAGGGTTGAGGATCAACTATGGCTACACCTTC

clone size: NA
J gene: TRBJ1-2
D gene: TRBD1
CDR3 length: 16
V gene: TRBV5-1
CDR3 protein: CASSLGGTGANYGYTF
CDR3 DNA: TGCGCCAGCAGCTTGGGCGGGACAGGGGCTAACTATGGCTACACCTTC

clone size: NA
J gene: TRBJ1-5
D gene: NA
CDR3 length: 14
V gene: TRBV28
CDR3 protein: CASSIPGGNQPQHF
CDR3 DNA: TGTGCCAGCAGTATACCAGGGGGCAATCAGCCCCAGCATTTT

clone size: NA
J gene: TRBJ1-2
D gene: NA
CDR3 length: 14
V gene: TRBV10-2
CDR3 protein: CASSPTGPDYGYTF
CDR3 DNA: TGCGCCAGCAGTCCCACAGGGCCCGACTATGGCTACACCTTC

clone size: NA
J gene: TRBJ1-1
D gene: NA
CDR3 length: 15
V gene: TRBV4-2
CDR3 protein: CASTNNPTVNTEAFF
CDR3 DNA: TGTGCCAGCACTAACAATCCGACAGTGAACACTGAAGCTTTCTTT

clone size: NA
J gene: TRBJ2-3
D gene: NA
CDR3 length: 12
V gene: TRBV3-1/TRBV3-2
CDR3 protein: CASSLNTDTQYF
CDR3 DNA: TGTGCCAGCAGCCTCAACACAGATACGCAGTATTTT

clone size: NA
J gene: TRBJ1-1
D gene: NA
CDR3 length: 14
V gene: TRBV7-8
CDR3 protein: CASSLVPQSTEAFF
CDR3 DNA: TGTGCCAGCAGCTTAGTTCCACAGAGCACTGAAGCTTTCTTT

clone size: NA
J gene: TRBJ2-5
D gene: TRBD1
CDR3 length: 19
V gene: TRBV6-2/TRBV6-3
CDR3 protein: CASSPAPWQGASVSETQYF
CDR3 DNA: TGTGCCAGCAGCCCTGCCCCTTGGCAGGGGGCCTCCGTGTCGGAGACCCAGTACTTC

clone size: NA
J gene: TRBJ1-6
D gene: NA
CDR3 length: 16
V gene: TRBV10-3
CDR3 protein: CAISEGLEGNNSPLHF
CDR3 DNA: TGTGCCATCAGTGAGGGCCTGGAGGGAAATAATTCACCCCTCCACTTT

clone size: NA
J gene: TRBJ2-7
D gene: TRBD1
CDR3 length: 16
V gene: TRBV9
CDR3 protein: CASSVDGTGVYYEQYF
CDR3 DNA: TGTGCCAGCAGCGTAGACGGGACAGGGGTTTACTACGAGCAGTACTTC

clone size: NA
J gene: TRBJ1-2
D gene: NA
CDR3 length: 12
V gene: TRBV5-5
CDR3 protein: CASSLGYSGYTF
CDR3 DNA: TGTGCCAGCAGCTTGGGGTATAGTGGCTACACCTTC

clone size: NA
J gene: TRBJ2-2
D gene: TRBD1
CDR3 length: 18
V gene: TRBV18
CDR3 protein: CASSPPGRTGGYTGELFF
CDR3 DNA: TGTGCCAGCTCACCCCCCGGTAGGACAGGGGGCTACACCGGGGAGCTGTTTTTT

clone size: NA
J gene: TRBJ1-5
D gene: TRBD1
CDR3 length: 14
V gene: TRBV7-2
CDR3 protein: CASSPWDRNQPQHF
CDR3 DNA: TGTGCCAGCAGCCCCTGGGACAGGAATCAGCCCCAGCATTTT

clone size: NA
J gene: TRBJ1-1
D gene: NA
CDR3 length: 14
V gene: TRBV7-9
CDR3 protein: CASSLVGGDTEAFF
CDR3 DNA: TGTGCCAGCAGCTTAGTAGGGGGAGACACTGAAGCTTTCTTT

clone size: once
J gene: TRBJ2-7
D gene: TRBD2
CDR3 length: 14
V gene: TRBV27
CDR3 protein: CASSLAGGPSEQYF
CDR3 DNA: TGTGCCAGCAGTTTAGCGGGAGGGCCGTCCGAGCAGTACTTC

clone size: NA
J gene: TRBJ1-3
D gene: NA
CDR3 length: 13
V gene: TRBV7-3
CDR3 protein: CASSLFSGNTIYF
CDR3 DNA: TGTGCCAGCAGCTTATTCTCCGGAAACACCATATATTTT

clone size: NA
J gene: TRBJ1-2
D gene: TRBD1
CDR3 length: 16
V gene: TRBV7-6
CDR3 protein: CASSQYPQGVNYGYTF
CDR3 DNA: TGTGCCAGCAGCCAATACCCTCAGGGGGTTAACTATGGCTACACCTTC

clone size: NA
J gene: TRBJ2-1
D gene: NA
CDR3 length: 13
V gene: TRBV7-3
CDR3 protein: CASSAHQGYEQFF
CDR3 DNA: TGTGCCAGCAGCGCTCACCAGGGATATGAGCAGTTCTTC

clone size: NA
J gene: TRBJ2-5
D gene: TRBD2
CDR3 length: 19
V gene: TRBV9
CDR3 protein: CASSPRPSGGGKLQETQYF
CDR3 DNA: TGTGCCAGCAGCCCCAGACCGTCGGGAGGGGGGAAACTACAAGAGACCCAGTACTTC

clone size: NA
J gene: TRBJ1-3
D gene: NA
CDR3 length: 16
V gene: TRBV5-1
CDR3 protein: CASSPSQTAPGNTIYF
CDR3 DNA: TGCGCCAGCAGCCCTTCCCAGACAGCCCCTGGAAACACCATATATTTT

clone size: NA
J gene: TRBJ1-4
D gene: TRBD1
CDR3 length: 22
V gene: TRBV3-1/TRBV3-2
CDR3 protein: CASSTVRRGMLSPLATNEKLFF
CDR3 DNA: TGTGCCAGCAGCACGGTGCGCAGGGGGATGCTCTCGCCACTTGCAACTAATGAAAAACTGTTTTTT

clone size: NA
J gene: TRBJ1-1
D gene: TRBD1
CDR3 length: 18
V gene: TRBV7-2
CDR3 protein: CASSERDRTAPRNTEAFF
CDR3 DNA: TGTGCCAGCAGCGAGAGGGACAGGACCGCGCCAAGGAACACTGAAGCTTTCTTT